The rows below give T cell receptor beta chains drawn from one sample of a study of T-cell memory formation after mild COVID-19. One entry per CDR3 protein results from TCRdb running MiXCR on the 5' RACE reads. The data contain 470,000 or so distinct CDR3 sequences, approximately 18% of them singletons. The specimen sequenced was PBMCs or a T cell subset sorted from them (not recorded which). All receptors come from a man younger than 35 who had mild COVID-19 (a few samples of this study predate the infection). Cell type and time point are not known. The CDR3 runs from the conserved cysteine through the conserved F or W. The D gene is left open where the match is weak. Only part of the rows carry a size: once, few, many, or a class if the clone is expanded.

j_gene | d_gene | abundance | v_gene | CDR3nt | CDR3aa
TRBJ1-1 | - | few | TRBV7-2 | TGTGCCAGCAGCTTCACTGCTTTGAACACTGAAGCTTTCTTT | CASSFTALNTEAFF
TRBJ2-7 | TRBD1 | - | TRBV7-3 | TGTGCCAGCAGCTTATCGACAGGGCACGACGAGCAGTACTTC | CASSLSTGHDEQYF
TRBJ2-2 | TRBD1 | many | TRBV27 | TGTGCCAGCAGTTTATCGAGACAGGGGTACGCCGGGGAGCTGTTTTTT | CASSLSRQGYAGELFF
TRBJ1-1 | - | few | TRBV3-1 | TGTGCCAGCAGCCAAGTTCCTGGATTGGGGACTGAAGCTTTCTTT | CASSQVPGLGTEAFF
TRBJ2-5 | - | - | TRBV6-1 | TGTGCCAGCAGTGAGAAGGGTTTGTTAGAGACCCAGTACTTC | CASSEKGLLETQYF
TRBJ2-5 | - | many | TRBV6-5 | TGTGCCAGCAGGCTACGCCCGGGCAGGGGCGCGGAGACCCAGTACTTC | CASRLRPGRGAETQYF
TRBJ1-1 | - | many | TRBV24-1 | TGTGCCACCAGTGATGGGGTGGCTGAAGCTTTCTTT | CATSDGVAEAFF
TRBJ2-4 | - | many | TRBV12-3/TRBV12-4 | TGTGCCAGCAGTGCGGACATTCACCCCCGCATTCAGTACTTC | CASSADIHPRIQYF
TRBJ2-2 | TRBD1 | few | TRBV18 | TGTGCCAGCTCACCCATTGGACAGGGGCGCGCCGGGGAGCTGTTTTTT | CASSPIGQGRAGELFF
TRBJ2-5 | - | few | TRBV20-1 | TGCAGTGCAATAACAGCGATGCCAGAGACCCAGTACTTC | CSAITAMPETQYF
TRBJ2-1 | - | many | TRBV7-9 | TGTGCCGGGGAGGGGGCAAGCGAGCAGTTCTTC | CAGEGASEQFF
TRBJ2-7 | TRBD1 | few | TRBV20-1 | TGCAGTGCTAGAAGCACAGGGGAAGGTGACGAGCAGTACTTC | CSARSTGEGDEQYF
TRBJ1-4 | - | - | TRBV18 | TGTGCCAGCTCTCGTAGTGGGAGAGAAAAACTGTTTTTT | CASSRSGREKLFF
TRBJ1-1 | - | few | TRBV6-6 | TGTGCCAGCATAGGGGAGTACACTGAAGCTTTCTTT | CASIGEYTEAFF
TRBJ2-1 | - | - | TRBV20-1 | TGCAGTGCTAGAGATCGACTAGCAGGGGCGGCATACAATGAGCAGTTCTTC | CSARDRLAGAAYNEQFF
TRBJ2-5 | - | - | TRBV28 | TGTTCCAGCAGTTTAATCAATCGGGCAGGGAGGTCCCTCGAGGAGACCCAGTACTTC | CSSSLINRAGRSLEETQYF
TRBJ1-1 | - | - | TRBV29-1 | TGCAGCGTTGGGCAGATTGAAGCTTTCTTT | CSVGQIEAFF
TRBJ2-1 | - | few | TRBV7-9 | TGTGCCAGCAGCCCTCCCGGGGGAGTGAATGAGCAGTTCTTC | CASSPPGGVNEQFF
TRBJ2-5 | TRBD2 | many | TRBV4-3 | TGCGCCAGCAGCCGGAAACGGGGGGGCTTGGAGACCCAGTACTTC | CASSRKRGGLETQYF
TRBJ2-5 | - | few | TRBV5-1 | TGCGCCAGCAGCTTGGCCGGGCGGGACCAAGAGACCCAGTACTTC | CASSLAGRDQETQYF
TRBJ1-1 | - | few | TRBV20-1 | TGCAGTGCTAGAGATCCCTCTCGGGGACTAGACACTGAAGCTTTCTTT | CSARDPSRGLDTEAFF
TRBJ1-1 | TRBD1 | - | TRBV4-1 | TGCGCCAGCAGCCAAGATTCGGCAGGGGGCGACGGGGCTTTCTTT | CASSQDSAGGDGAFF
TRBJ2-7 | TRBD1 | - | TRBV29-1 | TGCAGCGTTGAAGTTGGACAGGGGGCCGCCTACGAGCAGTACTTC | CSVEVGQGAAYEQYF
TRBJ2-4 | - | few | TRBV29-1 | TGCAGCGTTGAAGATAAGCCCCTTGGGAACATTCAGTACTTC | CSVEDKPLGNIQYF
TRBJ2-7 | TRBD2 | many | TRBV3-1 | TGTGCCAGCAGCCCCCCACGGGCTAGCGGAACCTACGAGCAGTACTTC | CASSPPRASGTYEQYF
TRBJ1-2 | - | once | TRBV3-1 | TGTGCCAGCAGCCCTCGCTGGGGGGCAGGGGATGGCTACACCTTC | CASSPRWGAGDGYTF